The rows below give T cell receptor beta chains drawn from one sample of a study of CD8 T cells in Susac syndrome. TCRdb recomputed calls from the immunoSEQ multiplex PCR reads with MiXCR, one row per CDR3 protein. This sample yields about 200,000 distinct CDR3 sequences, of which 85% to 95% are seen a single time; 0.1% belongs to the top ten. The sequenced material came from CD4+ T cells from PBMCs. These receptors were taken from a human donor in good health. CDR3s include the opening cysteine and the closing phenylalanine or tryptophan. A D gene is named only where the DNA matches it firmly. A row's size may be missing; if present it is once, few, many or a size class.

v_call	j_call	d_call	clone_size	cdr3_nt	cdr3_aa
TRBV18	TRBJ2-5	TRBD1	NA	TGTGCCAGCTCACCCCCCGGACAGGAGAATCAAGAGACCCAGTACTTC	CASSPPGQENQETQYF
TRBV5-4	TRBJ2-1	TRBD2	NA	TGTGCCAGCAGCATTTCTTTGAGCGGGGTTAATGAGCAGTTCTTC	CASSISLSGVNEQFF
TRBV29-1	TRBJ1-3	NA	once	TGCAGCGTGCCAGGACGACGCTGGGGAAACACCATATATTTT	CSVPGRRWGNTIYF
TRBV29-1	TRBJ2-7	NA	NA	TGCAGCGTTGATTCGCAGGGCTCCTACGAGCAGTACTTC	CSVDSQGSYEQYF
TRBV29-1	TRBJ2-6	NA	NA	TGCAGCGTTGGCGGAGGGCCTGGGGCCAACGTCCTGACTTTC	CSVGGGPGANVLTF
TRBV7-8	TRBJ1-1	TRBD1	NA	TGTGCCAGCAGCCAGACAGGGGGCGTTGGGGCTGAAGCTTTCTTT	CASSQTGGVGAEAFF
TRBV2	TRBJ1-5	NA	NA	TGTGCCAGCAGTGAGGAGGGAAGGCAGCCCCAGCATTTT	CASSEEGRQPQHF
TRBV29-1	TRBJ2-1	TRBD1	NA	TGCAGCGTCCGGGACAGGGTGAACAATGAGCAGTTCTTC	CSVRDRVNNEQFF
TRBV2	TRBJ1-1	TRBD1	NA	TGTGCCAGCAGTACGTCTAGACAGGGGCGCGGCACTGAAGCTTTCTTT	CASSTSRQGRGTEAFF
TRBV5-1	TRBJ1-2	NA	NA	TGCGCCAGCAGCTTGGACAGACTTATGGGCTACACCTTC	CASSLDRLMGYTF
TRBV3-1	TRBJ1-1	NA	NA	TGTGCCAGCAGCCAAGTCGACACTGGGACTGAAGCTTTCTTT	CASSQVDTGTEAFF
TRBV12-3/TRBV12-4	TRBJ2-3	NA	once	TGTGCCAGCAGCTCAGGAGCGGCGGGTACGAGAGGGCAGTATTTT	CASSSGAAGTRGQYF
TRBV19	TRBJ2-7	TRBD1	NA	TGTGCCAGTAGGAAACAGGGGGAAAATCTCTACGAGCAGTACTTC	CASRKQGENLYEQYF
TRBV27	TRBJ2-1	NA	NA	TGTGCCAGCAGTTTATCGGCGGGACCCTCAAATGAGCAGTTCTTC	CASSLSAGPSNEQFF
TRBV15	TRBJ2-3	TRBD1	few	TGTGCCACCAGTCGGGACAGGGTTTCTACAGATACGCAGTATTTT	CATSRDRVSTDTQYF
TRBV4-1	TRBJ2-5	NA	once	TGCGCCAGCAGCCAAGGACTGCTCCAAGAGACCCAGTACTTC	CASSQGLLQETQYF
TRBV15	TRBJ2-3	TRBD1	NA	TGTGCCACCAGCAGAGAGACAGGGATAGATACGCAGTATTTT	CATSRETGIDTQYF
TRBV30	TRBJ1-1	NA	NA	TGTGCCTGGAGCGGGGGGAGGGAAGAAGCTTTCTTT	CAWSGGREEAFF
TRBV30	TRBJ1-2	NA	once	TGTGCCTGGAGTGTAATTTTCCCCTATGGCTACACCTTC	CAWSVIFPYGYTF
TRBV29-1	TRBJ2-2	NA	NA	TGCAGCGTTGGGGGAGCCGGGGAGCTGTTTTTT	CSVGGAGELFF
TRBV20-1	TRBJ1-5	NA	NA	TGCAGTGCTAGGTTGGGGTCCGGGGGCAATCAGCCCCAGCATTTT	CSARLGSGGNQPQHF
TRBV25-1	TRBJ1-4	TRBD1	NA	TGTGCCAGCAGTGAATCGGGACAGCCTAATGAAAAACTGTTTTTT	CASSESGQPNEKLFF
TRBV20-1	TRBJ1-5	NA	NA	TGCAGTGCTAGCCCGGCAGATAGCAATCAGCCCCAGCATTTT	CSASPADSNQPQHF
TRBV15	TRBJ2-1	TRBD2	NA	TGTGCCACCAGCGCTGGGAAGGTGGCGGGAGGGGGCAATGAGCAGTTCTTC	CATSAGKVAGGGNEQFF
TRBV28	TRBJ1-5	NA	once	TGTGCCAGCATAAGGGGTGGTGGTAGTGGCAATCAGCCCCAGCATTTT	CASIRGGGSGNQPQHF
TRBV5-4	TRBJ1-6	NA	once	TGTGCCAGCAGGATACGAGCTGGTTCACCCCTCCACTTT	CASRIRAGSPLHF
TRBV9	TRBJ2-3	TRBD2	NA	TGTGCCAGCAGCAAATTGGCGGGGGGGACAGATACGCAGTATTTT	CASSKLAGGTDTQYF
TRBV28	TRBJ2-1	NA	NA	TGTGCCAGCAGTTTAGGCCCCGGGTACAATGAGCAGTTCTTC	CASSLGPGYNEQFF
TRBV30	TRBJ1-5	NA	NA	TGTGCCTGGAGCGTACCACGGAGCCAGGACAATCAGCCCCAGCATTTT	CAWSVPRSQDNQPQHF
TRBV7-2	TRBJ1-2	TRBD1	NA	TGTGCCAGCAGCCGCGGGGTCCCGGGACAGGTTGGCTACACCTTC	CASSRGVPGQVGYTF
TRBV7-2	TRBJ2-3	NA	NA	TGTGCCAGCAGCTTAGCGGTCAGGGCAATAGATACGCAGTATTTT	CASSLAVRAIDTQYF
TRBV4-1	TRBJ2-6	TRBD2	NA	TGCGCCAGCAGCCAAGATTCCCTAGCGGGGATTAGCTCTGGGGCCAACGTCCTGACTTTC	CASSQDSLAGISSGANVLTF
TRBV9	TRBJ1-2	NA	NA	TGTGCCAGCAGCGTAGCCGGATGGGGAAACTATGGCTACACCTTC	CASSVAGWGNYGYTF
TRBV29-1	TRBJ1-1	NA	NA	TGCAGCGTTGTGGGGACATCTAACACTGAAGCTTTCTTT	CSVVGTSNTEAFF
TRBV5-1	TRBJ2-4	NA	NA	TGCGCCAGCAGCCGCAACCAGGGTGCCAAAAACATTCAGTACTTC	CASSRNQGAKNIQYF
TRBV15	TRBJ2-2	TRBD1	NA	TGTGCCACCGCGATCGGGACAGGGCTCACCGGGGAGCTGTTTTTT	CATAIGTGLTGELFF
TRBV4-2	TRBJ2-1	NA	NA	TGTGCCAGCAGCCAAGGCGATTCTGGGTACAATGAGCAGTTCTTC	CASSQGDSGYNEQFF
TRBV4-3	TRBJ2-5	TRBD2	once	TGCGCCAGCAGCCAAGATAGGCAGCGGGGCGAGACCCAGTACTTC	CASSQDRQRGETQYF
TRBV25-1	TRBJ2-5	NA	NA	TGTGCCAGCAGTGAAGGTGGACGGGCAGGGACTCCCCGAGAGACCCAGTACTTC	CASSEGGRAGTPRETQYF
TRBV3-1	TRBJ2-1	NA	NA	TGTGCCAGCAGCCAAGAAACAGGGTACAATGAGCAGTTCTTC	CASSQETGYNEQFF
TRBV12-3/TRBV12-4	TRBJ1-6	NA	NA	TGTGCCAGCAGATATACAGGGATCTCTCATTCACCCCTCCACTTT	CASRYTGISHSPLHF
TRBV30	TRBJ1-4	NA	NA	TGTGCCTGGGGACTGGGCAGGTCTAATGAAAAACTGTTTTTT	CAWGLGRSNEKLFF
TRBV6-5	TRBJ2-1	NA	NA	TGTGCCAGCAGTCGTACAGGGAGGGGGCAGTTCTTC	CASSRTGRGQFF
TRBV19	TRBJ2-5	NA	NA	TGTGCCAGTAGTATGACGGATGGGACCCAGTACTTC	CASSMTDGTQYF
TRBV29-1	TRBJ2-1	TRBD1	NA	TGCAGCGCTGAGACAGGGGGAGGCGATGAGCAGTTCTTC	CSAETGGGDEQFF
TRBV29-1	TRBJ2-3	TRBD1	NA	TGCAGCGAGTCCGGGACAGGGAATATGGGTACGCAGTATTTT	CSESGTGNMGTQYF
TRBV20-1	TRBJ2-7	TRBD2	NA	TGCAGTGCTAGAGAACGGGGACTAGCGGGGGTCCGGGAGCAGTACTTC	CSARERGLAGVREQYF
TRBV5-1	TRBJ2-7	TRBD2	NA	TGCGCCAGCAGCCGTGGGACTAGCAACGAGCAGTACTTC	CASSRGTSNEQYF
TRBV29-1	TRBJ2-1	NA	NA	TGCAGCGTTGTCTCTGGGCTCTCCTACAATGAGCAGTTCTTC	CSVVSGLSYNEQFF
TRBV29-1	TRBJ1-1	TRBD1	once	TGCAGCGGACAGGGAAGGGTCACTGAAGCTTTCTTT	CSGQGRVTEAFF
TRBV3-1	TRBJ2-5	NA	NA	TGTGCCAGCACGTCATCGAGTGGGGGAGAGACCCAGTACTTC	CASTSSSGGETQYF
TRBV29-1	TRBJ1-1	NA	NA	TGCAGCGTTGAATTGGCAGGGAACACTGAAGCTTTCTTT	CSVELAGNTEAFF
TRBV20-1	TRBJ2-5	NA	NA	TGCAGTGCTCAATATATCGGGGTTTTGCAAGAGACCCAGTACTTC	CSAQYIGVLQETQYF
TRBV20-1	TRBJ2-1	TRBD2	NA	TGCAGTGCTAGAGTGAGCGGGGGCTATTACAATGAGCAGTTCTTC	CSARVSGGYYNEQFF